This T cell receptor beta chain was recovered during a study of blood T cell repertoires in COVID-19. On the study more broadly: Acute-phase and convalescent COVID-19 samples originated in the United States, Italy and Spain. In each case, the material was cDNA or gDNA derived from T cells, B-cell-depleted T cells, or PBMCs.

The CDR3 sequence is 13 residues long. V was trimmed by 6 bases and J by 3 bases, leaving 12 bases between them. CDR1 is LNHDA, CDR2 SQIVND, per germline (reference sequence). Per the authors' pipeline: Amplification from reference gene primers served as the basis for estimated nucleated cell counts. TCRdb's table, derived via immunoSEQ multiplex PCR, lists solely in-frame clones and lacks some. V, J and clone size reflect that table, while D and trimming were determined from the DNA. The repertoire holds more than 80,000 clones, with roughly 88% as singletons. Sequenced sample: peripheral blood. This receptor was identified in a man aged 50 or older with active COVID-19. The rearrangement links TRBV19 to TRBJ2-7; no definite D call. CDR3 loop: CASSRVHGYEQYF. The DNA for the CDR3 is TGTGCCAGTAGCCGGGTCCATGGCTACGAGCAGTACTTC. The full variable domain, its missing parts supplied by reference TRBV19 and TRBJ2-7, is DGGITQSPKYLFRKEGQNVTLSCEQNLNHDAMYWYRQDPGQGLRLIYYSQIVNDFQKGDIAEGYSVSREKKESFPLTVTSAQKNPTAFYLCASSRVHGYEQYFGPGTRLTVT.